The next 9 T cell receptor beta chains were all read from a single sample in a study of blood T cells in healthy people across ages. Primers used in a second PCR of roughly 7 to 12 cycles were a sample-barcoded 5' primer and a J-beta primer mix. A single record per CDR3 protein comes from TCRdb applying MiXCR to the 5' RACE reads. The repertoire holds over 500,000 distinct CDR3 sequences, 45% to 60% seen once, with approximately 15% in the top ten. The material sequenced was blood. The source of these receptors is an elderly woman in good health.

With respect to this clonotype: A much larger clone lies one base from this, so it may be a read error. The J gene is TRBJ2-5, the V gene TRBV28; 7 bases line up with TRBD1. V shed 5 bases, J shed 13 bases, and the junction held 16 bases outside the gene matches. Germline lookup yields CDR1 MDHEN and CDR2 SYDVKM. The CDR3 has 14 amino acids. CDR3 protein: CASSNPGQIYERYF. The CDR3 DNA reads as TGTGCCAGCAGTAATCCGGGACAGATCTACGAGCGGTACTTC.

In DNA form, the CDR3 reads TGTGCCAGCAGTTTATTTCGGATTAGCACAGAGATGCGGTATTTT. It is translated as CASSLFRISTEMRYF. The V call is TRBV27, the J call TRBJ2-3; D not resolved. The V and J ends lost 1 base and 14 bases respectively, with 22 bases between them. The CDR3 is 15 residues long. Germline CDR1 reads MNHEY; CDR2 reads SMNVEV (reference sequence).

This rearrangement joins TRBV12-3 or TRBV12-4 to TRBJ1-4; D perhaps matches TRBD1 (5 bases). The CDR3 extends over 16 amino acids. V was shortened by 2 bases and J by 0 bases, with 10 bases between the two germline ends. CDR3 protein: CASSLKGRSTNEKLFF. DNA of the CDR3: TGTGCCAGCAGTTTAAAGGGGAGATCAACTAATGAAAAACTGTTTTTT.

This clonotype appeared a few times. A much larger clone is a single base away; this may be a read error. The V and J genes are TRBV5-1 and TRBJ2-1; D gene unclear. Germline assignment: CDR1 SGHRS and CDR2 YFSETQ. The CDR3 runs to 11 residues. CDR3 in DNA: TGCCCCAGCAGCTTGGGCCGGGAGCAGTTCTTC. This codes for CPSSLGREQFF.

Concerning this clonotype: A much larger clone differs from this one at a single base, so this may be a read error. The chain combines TRBV12-3 or TRBV12-4 with TRBJ2-3, with 8 bases that match TRBD2. The trim removed 6 bases at V and 0 bases at J, leaving 5 bases unmatched. This CDR3 spans 15 amino acids. In DNA form, the CDR3 reads TGTGCCAGCAGCGGGACTAGAGGGAGCACAGATACGCAGTATTTT. Protein product: CASSGTRGSTDTQYF.

The V call is TRBV7-9, the J call TRBJ2-3, with D possibly matching TRBD1 (5 bases). The CDR3 is made up of 15 amino acids. With 3 bases removed from V and 2 bases from J, the gap between germline ends came to 12 bases. Germline V gene lookup returns CDR1 SEHNR and CDR2 FQNEAQ (reference sequence). CDR3 protein: CASSFWQGHTDTQYF. In nucleotides, the CDR3 is TGTGCCAGCAGCTTCTGGCAGGGTCACACAGATACGCAGTATTTT.

This clonotype appeared many times. V usage is TRBV10-3 and J usage is TRBJ2-3, with TRBD2 identical over 7 bases. The germline gives CDR1 ENHRY, CDR2 SYGVKD. The length of the CDR3 is 15 residues. V lost 10 bases to trimming and J lost 1 base; unmatched junction nucleotides: 11. DNA for the CDR3: TGTGCCACCCTAGGGGTCAGCGGGGGCACAGATACGCAGTATTTT. This encodes CATLGVSGGTDTQYF.

This clonotype was observed many times. CDR3 in amino acids: CATSDLLAGNEQFF. The CDR3 DNA follows: TGTGCCACCAGTGACCTACTAGCGGGGAATGAGCAGTTCTTC. The chain couples TRBV24-1 to TRBJ2-1, with 10 bases matching TRBD2. V gave up 4 bases and J gave up 7 bases; unmatched junction bases: 3. Germline V gene lookup returns CDR1 KGHDR and CDR2 SFDVKD. This CDR3 spans 14 amino acids.

This clonotype was observed once. A much more abundant neighbour one base away suggests this may be a read error. This chain links TRBV25-1 with TRBJ2-7, with 7 bases matching TRBD1. Germline CDR1 is MGHDK and CDR2 is SYGVNS. V trimming: 3 bases; J trimming: 7 bases; junction bases outside the gene matches: 15. CDR3 length equals 16 residues. This CDR3 is CASSEPGTARYNEQYF. DNA for the CDR3: TGTGCCAGCAGTGAGCCCGGGACAGCGCGATACAATGAGCAGTACTTC.